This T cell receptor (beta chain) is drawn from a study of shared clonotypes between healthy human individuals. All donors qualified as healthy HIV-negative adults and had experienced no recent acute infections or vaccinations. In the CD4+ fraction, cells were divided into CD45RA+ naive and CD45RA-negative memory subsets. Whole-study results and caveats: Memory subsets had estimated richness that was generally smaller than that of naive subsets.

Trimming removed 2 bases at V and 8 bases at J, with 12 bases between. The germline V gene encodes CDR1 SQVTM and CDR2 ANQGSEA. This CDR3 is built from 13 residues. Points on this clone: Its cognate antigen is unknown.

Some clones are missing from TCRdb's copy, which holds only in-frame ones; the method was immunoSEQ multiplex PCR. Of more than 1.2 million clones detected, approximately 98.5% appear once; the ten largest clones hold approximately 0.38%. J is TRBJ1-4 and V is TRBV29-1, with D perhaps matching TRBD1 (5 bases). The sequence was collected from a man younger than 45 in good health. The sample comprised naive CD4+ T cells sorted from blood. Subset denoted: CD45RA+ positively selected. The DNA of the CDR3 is TGCAGCGTTGAAATTGGGGCAGGGGAAAAACTGTTTTTT. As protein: CSVEIGAGEKLFF.